A single sample is the source of the 7 T cell receptor beta chains below, sequenced in a study of blood T cell repertoires in COVID-19. Assay used: immunoSEQ multiplex PCR; TCRdb lists only in-frame clones, some missing. The sample lists approximately 190,000 clones; around 76% were seen once. The sequenced material came from peripheral blood. These receptors came from a woman in her sixties or seventies with COVID-19, enrolled during active disease.

The chain is built from TRBV5-1 and TRBJ1-3; 9 bases line up with TRBD1. The CDR3 length is 17 residues. Losses at the gene ends were 3 bases for V and 0 bases for J; bases not matched to a gene: 7. Germline loops: CDR1 SGHRS, CDR2 YFSETQ. DNA for the CDR3: TGCGCCAGCAGCTCCACGGGACAGGGAACCTCTGGAAACACCATATATTTT. It yields the protein CASSSTGQGTSGNTIYF. Full variable domain (remainder filled in from reference TRBV5-1 and TRBJ1-3): KAGVTQTPRYLIKTRGQQVTLSCSPISGHRSVSWYQQTPGQGLQFLFEYFSETQRNKGNFPGRFSGRQFSNSRSEMNVSTLELGDSALYLCASSSTGQGTSGNTIYFGEGSWLTVV.

The table lists this clone with a few counts. This sequence joins TRBV16 and TRBJ2-6, with D perhaps TRBD1 (6 bases). The CDR3 runs to 17 residues. CDR1 and CDR2 from the germline V gene are KGHSY and FQNENV. V was trimmed by 4 bases and J by 1 base, leaving 14 bases between them. CDR3 region: CASSPKRGGSGANVLTF. The CDR3 DNA sequence: TGTGCCAGCAGCCCCAAACGAGGGGGTTCTGGGGCCAACGTCCTGACTTTC.

Comment on this clone: At one of its ends the junction is not consistent with the germline gene, which may arise from a read error. CDR3 in amino acids: CASRLSVSGIGDTQYF. In DNA form, the CDR3 reads TGTGCCAGCAGATTATCCGTTAGCGGGATTGGAGATACGCAGTATTTT. The V and J genes are TRBV28 and TRBJ2-3, with TRBD2 matching over 8 bases. Looked up from germline, CDR1 is MDHEN and CDR2 is SYDVKM. The CDR3 extends over 16 amino acids.

The table lists this clone with a count of one. The rearrangement uses TRBV6-5 and TRBJ2-4; 7 bases are a match to TRBD2. With V trimmed by 5 bases and J by 7 bases, 11 bases remained unmatched. CDR3 size: 15 residues. From germline, CDR1 is MNHEY and CDR2 SVGAGI. In nucleotides, the CDR3 is TGTGCCAGCAGTACCCCTGGGAGGGTCGAGAACATTCAGTACTTC. Its translation is CASSTPGRVENIQYF.

The chain has TRBV5-1 and TRBJ2-3; tentatively, D is TRBD2 (6 bases). The V gene lost 4 bases and the J gene lost 4 bases, with 7 bases spanning the gap. Per germline, CDR1 SGHRS and CDR2 YFSETQ. This CDR3 has 12 residues. CDR3 sequence: CASSPGADTQYF. CDR3 in DNA: TGCGCCAGCAGCCCGGGGGCAGATACGCAGTATTTT.

V and J are TRBV21-1 and TRBJ2-1; no DNA check was done on the table's D call, TRBD1. TRBV21-1 is labeled a pseudogene. The CDR3 length is 12 residues. The CDR3 coding sequence is TGTGCCGGACAGACAGGGGATAATGAGCAGTTCTTC. Encoded protein: CAGQTGDNEQFF.

This clone appeared a few times. This chain's CDR3 is CASSTGQGVNEQFF. As DNA, the CDR3 is TGCGCCAGCAGCACGGGACAGGGGGTCAATGAGCAGTTCTTC. The chain joins TRBV5-1 to TRBJ2-1; 11 bases match TRBD1. The CDR3 is 14 residues long. Germline assignment: CDR1 SGHRS and CDR2 YFSETQ. The junction had 3 bases not matched to a gene; V was cut back by 4 bases and J by 6 bases.